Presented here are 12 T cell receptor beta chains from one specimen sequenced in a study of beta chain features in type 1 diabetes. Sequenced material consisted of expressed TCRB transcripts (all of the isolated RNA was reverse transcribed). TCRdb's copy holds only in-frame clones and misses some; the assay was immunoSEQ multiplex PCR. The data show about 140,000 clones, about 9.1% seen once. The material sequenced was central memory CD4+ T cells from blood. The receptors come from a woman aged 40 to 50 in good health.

CDR3 residues: CASSPRVAGGFPEAFF. CDR3 nucleotides: TGTGCCAGCTCACCACGTGTTGCGGGCGGTTTCCCTGAAGCTTTCTTT. The chain joins TRBV18 to TRBJ1-1; D uncertain. V gave up 1 base and J gave up 6 bases, with 18 bases separating them. The CDR3 extends over 16 amino acids. Germline lookup yields CDR1 KGHSH and CDR2 LQKENI.

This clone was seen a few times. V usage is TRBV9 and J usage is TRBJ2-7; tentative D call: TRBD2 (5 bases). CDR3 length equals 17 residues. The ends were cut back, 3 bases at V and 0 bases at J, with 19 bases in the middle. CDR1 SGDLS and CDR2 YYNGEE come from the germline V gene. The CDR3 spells CASSAQSPGLASYEQYF. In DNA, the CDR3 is TGTGCCAGCAGCGCCCAGTCCCCCGGACTCGCCTCCTACGAGCAGTACTTC.

In DNA, the CDR3 is TGTGCCATCAGTGATCCAGATAGAGCGGGGACCTACAATGAGCAGTTCTTC. Its protein is CAISDPDRAGTYNEQFF. The V and J genes are TRBV10-3 and TRBJ2-1; 7 nucleotides match TRBD2. The ends lost 3 bases at V and 2 bases at J; junction bases unmatched: 10. CDR1 is ENHRY and CDR2 is SYGVKD in the germline V gene. The CDR3 covers 17 residues.

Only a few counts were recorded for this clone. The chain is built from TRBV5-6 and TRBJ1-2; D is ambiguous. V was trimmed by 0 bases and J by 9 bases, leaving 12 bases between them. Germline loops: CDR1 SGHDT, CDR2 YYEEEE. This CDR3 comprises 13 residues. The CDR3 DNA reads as TGTGCCAGCAGCTTGGTATATATAGATAGCTACACCTTC. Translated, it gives CASSLVYIDSYTF.

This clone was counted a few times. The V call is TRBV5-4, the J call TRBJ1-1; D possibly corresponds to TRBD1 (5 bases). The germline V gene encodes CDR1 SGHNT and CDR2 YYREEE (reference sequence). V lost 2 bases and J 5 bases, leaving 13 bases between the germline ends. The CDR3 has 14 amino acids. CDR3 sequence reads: CASSFLVGGTEAFF. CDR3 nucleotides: TGTGCCAGCAGCTTTTTGGTGGGGGGGACTGAAGCTTTCTTT.

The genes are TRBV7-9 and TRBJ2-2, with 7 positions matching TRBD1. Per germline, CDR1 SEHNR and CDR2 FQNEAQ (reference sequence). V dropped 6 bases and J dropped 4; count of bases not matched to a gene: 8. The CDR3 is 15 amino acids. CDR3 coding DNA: TGTGCCAGCAGGACGACAGGGCTAATCACCGGGGAGCTGTTTTTT. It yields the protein CASRTTGLITGELFF.

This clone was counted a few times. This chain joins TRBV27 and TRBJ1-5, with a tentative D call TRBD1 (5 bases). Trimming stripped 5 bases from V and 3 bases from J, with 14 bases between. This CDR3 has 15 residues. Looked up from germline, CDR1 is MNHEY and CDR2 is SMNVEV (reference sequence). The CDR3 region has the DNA TGTGCCAGCAGTATGTCCAGGGCGGTCAATCAGCCCCAGCATTTT. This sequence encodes CASSMSRAVNQPQHF.

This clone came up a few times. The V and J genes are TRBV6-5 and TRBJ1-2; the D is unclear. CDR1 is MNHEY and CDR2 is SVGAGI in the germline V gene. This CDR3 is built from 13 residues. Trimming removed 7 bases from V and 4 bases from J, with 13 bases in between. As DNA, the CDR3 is TGTGCCAGCAAAGGCGGTGTCACCTATGGCTACACCTTC. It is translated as CASKGGVTYGYTF.

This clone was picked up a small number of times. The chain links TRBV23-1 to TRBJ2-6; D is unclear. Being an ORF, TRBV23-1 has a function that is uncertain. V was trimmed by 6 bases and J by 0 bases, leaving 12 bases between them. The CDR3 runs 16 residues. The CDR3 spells CASSQDRDSGANVLTF. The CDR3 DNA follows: TGCGCCAGCAGCCAAGATCGAGACTCTGGGGCCAACGTCCTGACTTTC.

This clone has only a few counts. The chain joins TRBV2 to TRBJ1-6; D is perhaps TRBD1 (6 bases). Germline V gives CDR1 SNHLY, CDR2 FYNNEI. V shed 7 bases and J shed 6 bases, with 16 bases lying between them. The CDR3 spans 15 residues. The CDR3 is CASTLRGFSNSPLHF. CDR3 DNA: TGTGCCAGCACCCTCAGGGGTTTTAGTAATTCACCCCTCCACTTT.

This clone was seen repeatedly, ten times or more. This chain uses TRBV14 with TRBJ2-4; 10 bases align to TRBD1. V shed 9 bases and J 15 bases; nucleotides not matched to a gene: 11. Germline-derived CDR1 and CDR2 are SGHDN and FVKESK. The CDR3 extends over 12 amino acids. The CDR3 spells CASRLGQGVAYF. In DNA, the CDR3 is TGTGCCAGTCGTTTAGGACAGGGGGTGGCGTACTTC.

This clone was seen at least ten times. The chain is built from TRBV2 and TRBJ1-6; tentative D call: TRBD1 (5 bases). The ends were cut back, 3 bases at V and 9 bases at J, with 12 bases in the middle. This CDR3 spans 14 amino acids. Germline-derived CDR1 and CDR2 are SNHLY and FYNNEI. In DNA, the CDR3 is TGTGCCAGCAGTGACTGGTCCGGGGGTTCACCCCTCCACTTT. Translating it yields CASSDWSGGSPLHF.